This T cell receptor beta chain was found in a study of beta chain features in type 1 diabetes. This clone came up a few times. Its antigen is not identified. General study points: Insertions were fewer and deletions more numerous at VDJ junctions in type 1 diabetes patients. Whether HLA type affects TCRB rearrangement stayed undetermined in the present work.

Germline CDR1 SQVTM, CDR2 ANQGSEA. Germline trimming cut 6 bases from V and 6 bases from J; bases unmatched to any gene: 8. The CDR3 has 12 amino acids. What was sequenced were expressed TCRB transcripts, since all of the isolated RNA had been reverse transcribed. TCRdb's copy holds only in-frame clones and misses some; the assay was immunoSEQ multiplex PCR. The repertoire has 300,000 to 450,000 clones, about 18% of them found once; the top ten carry 0.044%. The sequencing sample was made of naive CD4+ T cells from blood. The receptor was isolated from a woman between 18 and 30 years old in good health. This chain uses TRBV29-1 with TRBJ2-7; the match to TRBD1 covers 7 bases. CDR3 in amino acids: CSVFRQGGEQYF. CDR3 coding DNA: TGCAGCGTCTTTCGACAGGGCGGCGAGCAGTACTTC.